This T cell receptor beta chain was obtained from a study of blood T cell repertoires in COVID-19. Sequencing was performed with immunoSEQ multiplex PCR; in TCRdb, only in-frame clones are kept and a portion is missing. This sample has roughly 250,000 clones; 70% to 90% occur once, and the top ten carry 2% to 2.5%. The CDR3 spans 17 residues. CDR1 LGHDT and CDR2 YNNKEL come from the germline V gene (reference sequence). V lost 4 bases and J lost 0; bases outside the gene matches: 8. The receptor was isolated from a woman between 40 and 50 years old who had recovered from COVID-19. The chain couples TRBV3-1 (or the pseudogene TRBV3-2) to TRBJ1-3; 8 nucleotides align to TRBD1. The sequenced sample consisted of peripheral blood. CDR3 region: CASSPLGQGLSGNTIYF. Written as DNA, the CDR3 is TGTGCCAGCAGCCCGCTTGGACAGGGACTCTCTGGAAACACCATATATTTT.